This is a list of T cell receptor beta chains from one sample in a study of T cells in Graves' hyperthyroidism and ophthalmopathy. TCRdb ran MiXCR on the multiplex PCR reads and lists one entry per CDR3 protein. The sample lists roughly 570,000 distinct CDR3 sequences, 46% occurring once. The specimen sequenced was peripheral blood or thyroid tissue (not recorded which). The receptors were sampled from an adult woman with Graves' disease, either hyperthyroidism or ophthalmopathy (not recorded which). Each CDR3 is given with its conserved first and last residue. Each record gives: J gene, clone size, V gene, D gene, CDR3 protein. A D gene is named only where the DNA matches it firmly. The listing skips clone size in some rows; elsewhere it reads once, few, many or a size class.

J gene: TRBJ1-4
clone size: .
V gene: TRBV6-5
D gene: .
CDR3 protein: CASSYSIGTEDEKLFF

J gene: TRBJ1-2
clone size: .
V gene: TRBV7-8
D gene: .
CDR3 protein: CASSHRDTNYGYTF

J gene: TRBJ2-2
clone size: .
V gene: TRBV27
D gene: TRBD2
CDR3 protein: CASSSPSGANTGELFF

J gene: TRBJ1-6
clone size: .
V gene: TRBV19
D gene: .
CDR3 protein: CASTGRVNSPLHF

J gene: TRBJ2-7
clone size: many
V gene: TRBV7-8
D gene: .
CDR3 protein: CASSSFGKTGQDYEQYF

J gene: TRBJ1-5
clone size: .
V gene: TRBV30
D gene: TRBD1
CDR3 protein: CAWSNDRDQPQHF

J gene: TRBJ1-6
clone size: many
V gene: TRBV9
D gene: .
CDR3 protein: CASSDQRGSPLHF

J gene: TRBJ2-7
clone size: few
V gene: TRBV10-3
D gene: TRBD1
CDR3 protein: CAISGQGVYEQYF

J gene: TRBJ2-7
clone size: .
V gene: TRBV7-9
D gene: .
CDR3 protein: CASSPQTSYEQYF

J gene: TRBJ2-5
clone size: many
V gene: TRBV7-9
D gene: .
CDR3 protein: CASTLVEGAEETQYF

J gene: TRBJ1-2
clone size: .
V gene: TRBV12-3/TRBV12-4
D gene: .
CDR3 protein: CASRVPASRGGYTF

J gene: TRBJ2-2
clone size: many
V gene: TRBV24-1
D gene: TRBD1
CDR3 protein: CATRTGHTGELFF

J gene: TRBJ2-2
clone size: many
V gene: TRBV5-1
D gene: .
CDR3 protein: CATRQDGGTNTGELFF

J gene: TRBJ2-6
clone size: many
V gene: TRBV7-9
D gene: .
CDR3 protein: CASSLLGYRGANVLTF

J gene: TRBJ2-7
clone size: many
V gene: TRBV13
D gene: .
CDR3 protein: CASSSTPDSSYEQYF

J gene: TRBJ1-6
clone size: few
V gene: TRBV6-5
D gene: .
CDR3 protein: CASSSRDSSPLHF

J gene: TRBJ1-2
clone size: .
V gene: TRBV25-1
D gene: .
CDR3 protein: CASSWGSGYTF

J gene: TRBJ1-5
clone size: .
V gene: TRBV28
D gene: .
CDR3 protein: CVAMGEKSNQPQHF

J gene: TRBJ2-7
clone size: many
V gene: TRBV5-1
D gene: TRBD2
CDR3 protein: CASSLGTSGRGGEQYF

J gene: TRBJ1-5
clone size: .
V gene: TRBV10-3
D gene: .
CDR3 protein: CAISTGANQPQHF

J gene: TRBJ2-5
clone size: many
V gene: TRBV6-5
D gene: .
CDR3 protein: CASNGVVGETQYF

J gene: TRBJ2-7
clone size: .
V gene: TRBV7-9
D gene: .
CDR3 protein: CASRWSGELYF

J gene: TRBJ2-5
clone size: .
V gene: TRBV11-2
D gene: .
CDR3 protein: CASSSKRLRVEETQYF